Listed here is a single T cell receptor beta chain. What it binds is not known. This sample stems from a study of T cell responses to AZD1222 COVID-19 vaccine. Sequencing used immunoSEQ multiplex PCR; TCRdb keeps in-frame clones, though not all of them. The repertoire holds just over 30,000 clones, with 88% as singletons. This CDR3 has 15 amino acids. V gave up 5 bases and J gave up 3 bases, with 16 bases separating them. Germline loops: CDR1 SGHVS, CDR2 FNYEAQ. Whole-study findings and limits: Repertoires in all cases were sampled only once the peak T cell response had passed. At baseline, seropositivity was found in only six or seven AZD1222 recipients. Most donors were white British, females outnumbered males, and clonal diversity was possibly underestimated. When two AZD1222 doses had been given, Spike-specific TCR breadth and depth rose.

This chain links TRBV7-6 with TRBJ1-1; TRBD1 might be the D (5 bases). The sequences come from peripheral blood, collected 28 days after the second AZD1222 dose. The clonotype originates from an adult who received the AZD1222 COVID-19 vaccine. In DNA form, the CDR3 reads TGTGCCAGCAGCGACCCGGGGGTGGGGGACACTGAAGCTTTCTTT. Protein: CASSDPGVGDTEAFF.